This TCR beta chain came from a study of blood T cell repertoires in COVID-19. Study-wide context: Sources were T cells, B-cell-depleted T cells, or PBMCs; the material itself was cDNA or gDNA.

TCRdb's copy holds only in-frame clones and misses some; the assay was immunoSEQ multiplex PCR. Of some 190,000 clones listed, 82% are singletons. Patients of the Seattle cohort, enrolled during active infection, were followed longitudinally. The sequenced sample was peripheral blood. This receptor was taken from a woman aged 60-75 years with COVID-19, enrolled during active disease.

The CDR3 bases are TGTGCCAGTAGTATAGATCGGGGGACTAGCCCATACAATGAGCAGTTCTTC. Translating it yields CASSIDRGTSPYNEQFF. The V gene is TRBV19, the J gene TRBJ2-1; TRBD2 matches at 9 bases. The J segment lost 4 bases and the V segment lost 0 bases, leaving 7 bases of the junction unmatched. CDR1 is LNHDA, CDR2 SQIVND, per germline (reference sequence). This CDR3 has 17 amino acids.